In this sample, the clone carrying this TCR beta chain turned up a few times. These data are taken from a study of blood T cells in healthy people across ages. For the second PCR, which ran for about 6 to 12 cycles, a sample-barcoded 5' primer and a J-beta primer mix were used. TCRdb re-analysed the 5' RACE reads in MiXCR, keeping a single row per CDR3 protein. The sample has under 1,100,000 distinct CDR3 sequences, 25% seen once. The CDR3 length is 15 residues. Germline lookup yields CDR1 MRHNA and CDR2 SNTAGT. Separately, the same data were catalogued under a study of T cells of mothers and their children. That investigation notes: Related pairs of mothers and children showed slightly higher, non-significant overlap versus unrelated pairs.

Sequencing was carried out using blood. The chain employs TRBV6-4 and TRBJ2-1; tentative D call: TRBD2 (6 bases). This clonotype was sampled from a girl aged 2-10 years in good health. Here the CDR3 reads CARGRPTRRLGEQFF. The CDR3 nucleotides are TGTGCTCGAGGGCGTCCGACTAGGAGGCTTGGTGAGCAGTTCTTC.